This T cell receptor beta chain was recovered during a study of CD8+ T cells in alopecia areata. Sorted out of PBMCs were CD4+ T cells and CD8+ T cells. General study results and limits: Relative to mice, TCR sharing across patients was less clear, a difference possibly HLA-related.

This clone was found a few times. What it binds is not known. Investigators isolated RNA and reverse transcribed it into cDNA to act as the sequencing template. Sequenced by immunoSEQ multiplex PCR; TCRdb stores in-frame clones only, minus some. The sample lists roughly 250,000 clones, roughly two thirds occurring once. Trimming pared 2 bases from V and 4 bases from J, leaving 15 bases between. CDR1 WSHSY and CDR2 SAAADI come from the germline V gene. The CDR3 has 15 amino acids. V usage is TRBV10-2 and J usage is TRBJ2-7; perhaps TRBD1 as D (6 bases). Sequencing was performed on CD4+ T cells sorted from blood, taken at week 0. This TCR came from a human donor with alopecia areata. The CDR3 coding sequence is TGCGCCAGCAGTGAGGACAGGTCGAGGCCATACGAGCAGTACTTC. It specifies CASSEDRSRPYEQYF.